This TCR beta chain comes out of a study of cytomegalovirus exposure and HLA in healthy donors. This CDR3 has 16 residues. V lost 5 bases, J lost 3 bases, and 17 bases lay in between. The germline V gene encodes CDR1 SGHAT and CDR2 FQNNGV. The table came from immunoSEQ multiplex PCR; TCRdb's copy has only in-frame clones and leaves some out. The sample has some 69,000 clones; 94% are singletons. The rearrangement uses TRBV11-2 and TRBJ2-1; TRBD1 might be the D (5 bases). Sequencing input: PBMCs. The receptor comes from a man aged 18-30 years in good health and CMV-seropositive. Here the CDR3 DNA reads TGTGCCAGCAGCGCAACAGGAGCCCGCGGCTACAATGAGCAGTTCTTC. Amino acid sequence: CASSATGARGYNEQFF.